The 23 T cell receptor beta chains below come from one sample, sequenced in a study of identifying expanded T cells in peripheral blood. Data came from immunoSEQ multiplex PCR; TCRdb stores just in-frame clones and leaves some out. The profile shows approximately 90,000 clones, approximately 83% of them singletons. The sample taken for sequencing was blood. The origin of the receptors is a person between 18 and 75 years old in good health.

The rearrangement joins TRBV29-1 to TRBJ2-5, with D perhaps matching TRBD1 (6 bases). Germline loops: CDR1 SQVTM, CDR2 ANQGSEA. Trimming pared 1 base from V and 3 bases from J, leaving 12 bases between. The CDR3 is 14 residues long. CDR3 bases: TGCAGCGTTGAAGTTACAGGGTGGGAAGAGACCCAGTACTTC. Translated: CSVEVTGWEETQYF.

The rearrangement uses TRBV6-5 and TRBJ2-7; TRBD1 agrees at 7 bases. The length of the CDR3 is 14 residues. With 4 bases clipped from V and 1 base from J, the junction kept 4 bases outside the gene matches. The germline CDR1 and CDR2 sequences are MNHEY and SVGAGI. In DNA form, the CDR3 reads TGTGCCAGCAGTTTGAACAGGGGTTCCTACGAGCAGTACTTC. Its protein is CASSLNRGSYEQYF.

The chain carries TRBV9 and TRBJ1-3; no reliable D call. Germline CDR1 reads SGDLS; CDR2 reads YYNGEE. The CDR3 consists of 15 residues. Trimming stripped 4 bases from V and 0 bases from J, with 11 bases between. CDR3 in amino acids: CASSRRHLSGNTIYF. The CDR3 bases are TGTGCCAGCAGCCGGAGACATCTCTCTGGAAACACCATATATTTT.

The CDR3, as DNA: TGTGCCAGCATCAGGCAGCCCGGGGCCTACGAGCAGTACTTC. Amino acid sequence: CASIRQPGAYEQYF. The J gene is TRBJ2-7, the V gene TRBV2, with TRBD2 as a possible D gene (5 bases). The V gene's germline CDR1 is SNHLY and CDR2 FYNNEI. This CDR3 is 14 amino acids long. The ends were cut back, 7 bases at V and 2 bases at J, with 15 bases in the middle.

The chain recombines TRBV11-3 with TRBJ1-5, with a possible D match to TRBD1 (5 bases). Trimming pared 5 bases from V and 4 bases from J, leaving 12 bases between. CDR1 SGHNT and CDR2 YENEEA come from the germline V gene. The CDR3 is 14 residues long. The CDR3 here is CASSRGGTNQPQHF. In nucleotides, the CDR3 is TGTGCCAGCAGCCGGGGGGGAACTAATCAGCCCCAGCATTTT. Supplemented by reference TRBV11-3 and TRBJ1-5, the full variable domain reads EAGVVQSPRYKIIEKKQPVAFWCNPISGHNTLYWYLQNLGQGPELLIRYENEEAVDDSQLPKDRFSAERLKGVDSTLKIQPAELGDSAVYLCASSRGGTNQPQHFGDGTRLSIL.

This sequence joins TRBV7-9 and TRBJ2-7; D may be TRBD1 (5 bases). This CDR3 contains 12 residues. V was trimmed by 1 base and J by 11 bases, leaving 12 bases between them. Germline values: CDR1 SEHNR, CDR2 FQNEAQ (reference sequence). The CDR3 DNA reads as TGTGCCAGCAGCTTAGGGACATCCGTGGAGTACTTC. Translating it yields CASSLGTSVEYF.

This chain connects TRBV9 to TRBJ1-5; D possibly corresponds to TRBD1 (6 bases). The CDR3 contains 14 residues. V was cut by 4 bases and J by 3 bases, with 11 bases left in between. Germline V gene lookup returns CDR1 SGDLS and CDR2 YYNGEE. CDR3 region: CASSPHRDNQPQHF. CDR3 nucleotides: TGTGCCAGCAGCCCCCACAGGGACAATCAGCCCCAGCATTTT.

This sequence joins TRBV6-6 and TRBJ2-1, with D perhaps assigned TRBD1 or TRBD2 (5 bases each). This CDR3 is 12 amino acids long. CDR1 is MNHNY, CDR2 SVGAGI, per germline (reference sequence). Trimming stripped 2 bases from V and 7 bases from J, with 6 bases between. The CDR3 loop reads CASSYEGNEQFF. The CDR3 DNA reads as TGTGCCAGCAGTTACGAGGGGAATGAGCAGTTCTTC.

The chain combines TRBV2 with TRBJ1-2, with TRBD1 matching 9 bases. The CDR3 contains 14 residues. Germline V gives CDR1 SNHLY, CDR2 FYNNEI. J was trimmed by 6 bases and V by 2 bases; bases with no gene match: 4. The CDR3: CASSETGGSNGYTF. CDR3 nucleotide sequence: TGTGCCAGCAGTGAAACAGGGGGCTCTAATGGCTACACCTTC.

The rearrangement uses TRBV10-1 and TRBJ2-3; D call uncertain. Germline CDR1 WNHNN, CDR2 SYGVQD (reference sequence). The CDR3 sequence is 13 residues long. The CDR3 nucleotides read TGCGCGCCAGCTGTAATTAGCACAGATACGCAGTATTTT. Translation gives CAPAVISTDTQYF.

This clone appeared once. The rearrangement uses TRBV6-5 and TRBJ1-5; no definite D call. Germline CDR1 and CDR2: MNHEY and SVGAGI. Trimming stripped 5 bases from V and 4 bases from J, with 9 bases between. This CDR3 spans 13 amino acids. CDR3 nucleotide sequence: TGTGCCAGCAGTCCGGGCGGTAATCAGCCCCAGCATTTT. Translation: CASSPGGNQPQHF.

The rearrangement uses TRBV30 and TRBJ1-3; D is possibly TRBD1 (6 bases). The germline V and J ends were trimmed by 2 bases and 8 bases, with 19 bases remaining between them. CDR1 GTSNPN and CDR2 SVGIG come from the germline V gene (reference sequence). The CDR3 contains 15 residues. The CDR3 region has the DNA TGTGCCTGGAGTCAGGGGTTGGGGGGCGCGGACACCATATATTTT. The encoded protein is CAWSQGLGGADTIYF.

The rearrangement uses TRBV30 and TRBJ1-1; weak D call: TRBD1 (6 bases). The ends were cut back, 5 bases at V and 1 base at J, with 14 bases in the middle. CDR1 is GTSNPN and CDR2 is SVGIG in the germline V gene (reference sequence). The CDR3 length is 14 residues. The CDR3 spells CAWALFRGNTEAFF. CDR3 bases: TGTGCCTGGGCGTTATTCAGGGGGAACACTGAAGCTTTCTTT.

The V and J genes are TRBV30 and TRBJ1-1; D is unclear. This CDR3 has 12 residues. Trimming shortened V by 3 bases and J by 3 bases, and 8 bases separated the two germline ends. Germline values: CDR1 GTSNPN, CDR2 SVGIG (reference sequence). In nucleotides, the CDR3 is TGTGCCTGGAGGGAGGGATACACTGAAGCTTTCTTT. Translating it yields CAWREGYTEAFF.

This clone was seen a few times. The chain uses TRBV7-2 and TRBJ2-6; TRBD1 aligns across 9 bases. V lost 6 bases to trimming and J lost 13 bases; unmatched junction nucleotides: 7. CDR3 size: 13 residues. Germline lookup yields CDR1 SGHTA and CDR2 FQGNSA. CDR3 loop: CASRLTGGGVLTF. The DNA of the CDR3 is TGTGCCAGCAGATTAACAGGGGGCGGAGTCCTGACTTTC.

The J gene is TRBJ2-5, the V gene TRBV4-1; D assignment may be TRBD1 or TRBD2 (5 bases each). Trimming shortened V by 2 bases and J by 3 bases, and 16 bases separated the two germline ends. This CDR3 is built from 16 residues. Germline V lookup: CDR1 MGHRA, CDR2 YSYEKL. The CDR3 nucleotides are TGCGCCAGCAGCCAACTGACGAGGGGTAGTAAAGAGACCCAGTACTTC. Translation gives CASSQLTRGSKETQYF.

This clone was seen only once. V is TRBV7-7 and J is TRBJ2-5; D is undetermined. The ends were cut back, 5 bases at V and 7 bases at J, with 14 bases in the middle. The CDR3 is 13 amino acids. Germline CDR1 SSHAT, CDR2 FNYEAQ (reference sequence). CDR3 amino acids: CASSPRQWGTQYF. Here the CDR3 DNA reads TGTGCCAGCAGCCCTCGACAATGGGGGACCCAGTACTTC.

This chain uses TRBV2 with TRBJ2-1; D is unresolved. Looked up from germline, CDR1 is SNHLY and CDR2 is FYNNEI. The CDR3 totals 14 residues. Trimming removed 7 bases from V and 0 bases from J, with 10 bases in between. The CDR3 region has the DNA TGTGCCAGCAAACCCACAGACTCCTACAATGAGCAGTTCTTC. Amino acids: CASKPTDSYNEQFF.

Turning to this clone: This same CDR3 is encoded by further DNA sequences in the sample. This chain uses TRBV18 with TRBJ2-3; 7 bases are a match to TRBD2. This CDR3 comprises 15 residues. After removal of 3 bases from V and 0 bases from J, the junction contained 3 bases not matched to a gene. Germline V CDR1 and CDR2: KGHSH, LQKENI. In DNA, the CDR3 is TGTGCCAGCTCACCTACCGGGGGGAGCACAGATACGCAGTATTTT. This sequence encodes CASSPTGGSTDTQYF.

The chain has TRBV30 and TRBJ1-1; 7 bases are a match to TRBD1. This CDR3 is 14 amino acids long. Trimming cost V 5 bases and J 1 base; bases outside gene matches: 7. CDR1 is GTSNPN and CDR2 is SVGIG in the germline V gene (reference sequence). The CDR3 DNA reads TGTGCCTGGGGGGGAGGGGGCAAGAACACTGAAGCTTTCTTT. Its translation: CAWGGGGKNTEAFF.

V and J are TRBV6-1 and TRBJ2-5; D gene uncertain. The length of the CDR3 is 13 residues. Trimming took off 7 bases at V and 3 bases at J, with 12 bases between the two ends. The germline CDR1 and CDR2 sequences are MNHNS and SASEGT. In DNA, the CDR3 is TGTGCCAGCACGGGTCGTCATAAAGAGACCCAGTACTTC. Its translation: CASTGRHKETQYF.

This chain uses TRBV7-2 with TRBJ2-2, with D hard to call. V lost 5 bases and J 2 bases, leaving 9 bases between the germline ends. The germline gives CDR1 SGHTA, CDR2 FQGNSA. The CDR3 spans 14 residues. CDR3 in DNA: TGTGCCAGCAGCCCCACTATCAACACCGGGGAGCTGTTTTTT. Amino acid sequence: CASSPTINTGELFF.

V and J are TRBV27 and TRBJ2-5; D is undetermined. V lost 5 bases and J 5 bases, leaving 15 bases between the germline ends. The germline V gene has CDR1 MNHEY and CDR2 SMNVEV (reference sequence). The CDR3 is 14 amino acids. The CDR3 nucleotides read TGTGCCAGCAGTCGAGGACCAACCGGGGAGACCCAGTACTTC. Its translation: CASSRGPTGETQYF.